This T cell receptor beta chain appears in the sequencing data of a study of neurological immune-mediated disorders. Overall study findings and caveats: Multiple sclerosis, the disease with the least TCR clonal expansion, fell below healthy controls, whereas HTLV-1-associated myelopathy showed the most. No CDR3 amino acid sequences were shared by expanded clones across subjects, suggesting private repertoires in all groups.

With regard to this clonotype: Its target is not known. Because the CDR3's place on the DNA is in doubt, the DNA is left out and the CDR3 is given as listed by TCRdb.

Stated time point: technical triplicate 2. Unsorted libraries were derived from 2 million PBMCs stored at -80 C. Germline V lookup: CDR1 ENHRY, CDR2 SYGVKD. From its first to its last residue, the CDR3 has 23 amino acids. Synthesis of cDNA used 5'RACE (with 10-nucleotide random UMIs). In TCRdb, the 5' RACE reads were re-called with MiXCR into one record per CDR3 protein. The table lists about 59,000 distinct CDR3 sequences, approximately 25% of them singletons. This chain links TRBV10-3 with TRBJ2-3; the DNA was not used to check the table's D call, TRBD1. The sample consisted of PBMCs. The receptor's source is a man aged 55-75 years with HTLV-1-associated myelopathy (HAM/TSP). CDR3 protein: CAIRRDSQTYEQYFGPGTDTQYF.